A single sample is the source of the 11 T cell receptor beta chains below, sequenced in a study of Ad26.COV2.S vaccination and SARS-CoV-2 variants. Profiled with immunoSEQ multiplex PCR; TCRdb holds only in-frame clones, not every one. The profile shows a few hundred thousand clones, around 90% of them singletons. Treatment reported: approximately 18 received Ad26.COV2.S at low or high dose, single or two shots; roughly 5 received placebo; per-sample allocation not given. The samples date from day 63 after the first vaccine or placebo injection. Sequencing used peripheral blood, obtained in a trial of Ad26.COV2.S vaccine versus placebo. The receptor set was obtained from a person between 18 and 59 years old who received the Ad26.COV2.S COVID-19 vaccine or a placebo.

This chain joins TRBV4-1 and TRBJ1-6; 7 bases are shared with TRBD1. After removal of 3 bases from V and 0 bases from J, the junction contained 5 bases not matched to a gene. Looked up from germline, CDR1 is MGHRA and CDR2 is YSYEKL. This CDR3 has 17 amino acids. CDR3 sequence (DNA): TGCGCCAGCAGCCACGGGACAGCAAGCTCCTATAATTCACCCCTCCACTTT. It is translated as CASSHGTASSYNSPLHF.

This chain joins TRBV25-1 and TRBJ1-1; TRBD1 is a possible D gene (6 bases). The V gene lost 7 bases and the J gene lost 0 bases, with 9 bases spanning the gap. There are 13 residues in the CDR3. The germline V gene encodes CDR1 MGHDK and CDR2 SYGVNS. In DNA form, the CDR3 reads TGTGCCAGCACTACAGGGCTGAACACTGAAGCTTTCTTT. Amino acids: CASTTGLNTEAFF.

The J gene is TRBJ1-5, the V gene TRBV20-1; perhaps TRBD1 as D (5 bases). CDR1 is DFQATT and CDR2 is SNEGSKA in the germline V gene (reference sequence). Trimming removed 3 bases from V and 5 bases from J, with 14 bases in between. This CDR3 is built from 14 residues. The CDR3: CSASRGRGYQPQHF. The CDR3 nucleotides are TGCAGTGCTAGTAGGGGTCGGGGATATCAGCCCCAGCATTTT.

This chain connects TRBV5-6 to TRBJ1-4, with unresolved D. Germline lookup yields CDR1 SGHDT and CDR2 YYEEEE. The CDR3 runs to 15 residues. V lost 5 bases and J lost 7, with 18 bases in between. CDR3 nucleotides: TGTGCCAGCAGATCCGACCGGGAAGGAGGTGAAAAACTGTTTTTT. This gives the protein CASRSDREGGEKLFF. Using reference TRBV5-6 and TRBJ1-4 for the parts outside the CDR3, the full variable domain is DAGVTQSPTHLIKTRGQQVTLRCSPKSGHDTVSWYQQALGQGPQFIFQYYEEEERQRGNFPDRFSGHQFPNYSSELNVNALLLGDSALYLCASRSDREGGEKLFFGSGTQLSVL.

The chain joins TRBV18 to TRBJ2-5, with D possibly matching TRBD1 (6 bases). V gave up 3 bases and J gave up 2 bases, with 16 bases separating them. Germline lookup yields CDR1 KGHSH and CDR2 LQKENI. This CDR3 has 16 amino acids. CDR3 coding DNA: TGTGCCAGCTCACCTCTCGGACAGTCAAATCAAGAGACCCAGTACTTC. Amino acid sequence: CASSPLGQSNQETQYF.

This clone was observed a few times. The chain combines TRBV7-2 with TRBJ1-5; D perhaps matches TRBD1 (5 bases). The CDR3 is made up of 14 amino acids. Trimming left V 5 bases short and J 2 bases short, with 10 bases between. Germline V gene lookup returns CDR1 SGHTA and CDR2 FQGNSA. CDR3: CASSAGKGNQPQHF. CDR3 coding DNA: TGTGCCAGCAGCGCAGGGAAGGGCAATCAGCCCCAGCATTTT.

V is TRBV18 and J is TRBJ1-1; D may be TRBD1 (6 bases). CDR3 length: 14 residues. The germline gives CDR1 KGHSH, CDR2 LQKENI. V was trimmed by 2 bases and J by 1 base, leaving 8 bases between them. As DNA, the CDR3 is TGTGCCAGCTCACCAGCAGGGGCGAACACTGAAGCTTTCTTT. This sequence encodes CASSPAGANTEAFF.

This clone is a singleton in its sample. V usage is TRBV6-5 and J usage is TRBJ2-3; weak D call: TRBD2 (5 bases). V lost 2 bases and J 0 bases, leaving 9 bases between the germline ends. This CDR3 is 15 amino acids long. Germline V CDR1 and CDR2: MNHEY, SVGAGI. This CDR3 is CASSYNLASTDTQYF. The CDR3 DNA is TGTGCCAGCAGTTACAATCTAGCAAGCACAGATACGCAGTATTTT.

The chain uses TRBV9 and TRBJ2-2; D remains ambiguous. V lost 0 bases and J lost 3, with 3 bases in between. The CDR3 extends over 13 amino acids. The germline V gene has CDR1 SGDLS and CDR2 YYNGEE. CDR3 in DNA: TGTGCCAGCAGCGTAGAATACACCGGGGAGCTGTTTTTT. Residues: CASSVEYTGELFF.

This chain joins TRBV19 and TRBJ2-2; the match to TRBD2 covers 9 bases. CDR3 length: 16 amino acids. Germline V gives CDR1 LNHDA, CDR2 SQIVND (reference sequence). V lost 4 bases, J lost 4 bases, and 7 bases stayed unmatched. For the CDR3, the DNA is TGTGCCAGTAGTACCCGCGGGGGGGCGGGCACCGGGGAGCTGTTTTTT. This encodes CASSTRGGAGTGELFF. The full variable domain, rest sourced from reference TRBV19 and TRBJ2-2, is DGGITQSPKYLFRKEGQNVTLSCEQNLNHDAMYWYRQDPGQGLRLIYYSQIVNDFQKGDIAEGYSVSREKKESFPLTVTSAQKNPTAFYLCASSTRGGAGTGELFFGEGSRLTVL.

The gene calls are TRBV11-2 and TRBJ1-2; the D is unclear. The CDR3 consists of 15 residues. The germline V and J ends were trimmed by 3 bases and 3 bases, with 14 bases remaining between them. CDR1 and CDR2 (germline): SGHAT, FQNNGV. The chain's CDR3 is CASSFRVAPDYGYTF. The CDR3, as DNA: TGTGCCAGCAGCTTTAGGGTCGCCCCAGACTATGGCTACACCTTC.